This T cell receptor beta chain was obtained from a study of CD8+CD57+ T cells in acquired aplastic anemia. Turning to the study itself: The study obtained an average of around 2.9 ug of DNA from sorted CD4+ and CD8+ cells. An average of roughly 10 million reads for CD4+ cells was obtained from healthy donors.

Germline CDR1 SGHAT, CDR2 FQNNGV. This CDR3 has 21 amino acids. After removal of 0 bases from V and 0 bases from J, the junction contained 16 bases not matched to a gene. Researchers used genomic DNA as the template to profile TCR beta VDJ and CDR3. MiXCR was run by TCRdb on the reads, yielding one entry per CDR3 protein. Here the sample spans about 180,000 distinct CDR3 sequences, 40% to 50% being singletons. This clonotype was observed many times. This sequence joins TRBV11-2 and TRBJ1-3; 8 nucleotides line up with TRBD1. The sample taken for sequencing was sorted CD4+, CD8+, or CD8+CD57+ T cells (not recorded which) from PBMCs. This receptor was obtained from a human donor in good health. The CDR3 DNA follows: TGTGCCAGCAGCTTAGAGCGCAGGGGGCGTCATAAGAGGAGCTCTGGAAACACCATATATTTT. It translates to CASSLERRGRHKRSSGNTIYF.